In its sample, the clone carrying this T cell receptor (beta chain) was seen a few times. Its antigen is as yet unknown. In germline, CDR1 is MNHGY, CDR2 SAAAGT. The V end lost 0 bases, the J end lost 4 bases, and 25 bases lay between the germline ends. The CDR3 is 20 amino acids. This record comes from a study of T cells in Graves' hyperthyroidism and ophthalmopathy. Whole-study results and caveats: In blood, most of the thyroid clonotypes expanded above 0.001 were also present. Classification by a 13 V-J model distinguished ophthalmopathy from stable hyperthyroidism.

The TCR beta CDR3 regions underwent amplification using RNA transcripts as the source. The study used the HTBI primer set for a first-round RT-PCR of the TCR CDR3. Using its own MiXCR run on the multiplex PCR reads, TCRdb lists one record per CDR3 protein. The table shows about 400,000 distinct CDR3 sequences, with 15% occurring only once. The J gene is TRBJ1-5, the V gene TRBV6-8; the D gene is possibly TRBD1 (6 bases). The sample consisted of blood. This receptor was identified in a woman in her 30s with Graves' hyperthyroidism. The CDR3 spells CASSYSCDRKDRRGNQPQHF. As DNA, the CDR3 is TGTGCCAGCAGTTACTCATGTGACCGTAAGGACAGACGTGGTAATCAGCCCCAGCATTTT.